These 31 T cell receptor beta chains were sequenced from one sample in a study of identical twins. Each CDR3 protein gets one entry after TCRdb re-called the 5' RACE reads with MiXCR. This table has approximately 350,000 distinct CDR3 sequences, 12% appearing once. These sequences were also reported in another study, on yellow fever vaccine responses in identical twins.

What was sequenced was CD8+ T cells sorted from blood. All receptors derive from a woman aged 18-29 years in good health.

The chain carries TRBV20-1 and TRBJ2-7, with D maybe TRBD2 (5 bases). Trimming pared 0 bases from V and 1 base from J, leaving 13 bases between. This CDR3 spans 15 amino acids. The V gene's germline CDR1 is DFQATT and CDR2 SNEGSKA (reference sequence). This CDR3 reads CSARDLRGISYEQYF. In nucleotides, the CDR3 is TGCAGTGCTAGAGATTTGCGAGGGATATCCTACGAGCAGTACTTC.

With regard to this clonotype: The junction departs from germline at one end; a sequencing error may be responsible. The chain carries TRBV20-1 and TRBJ2-1; TRBD2 matches 10 bases. The germline V gene has CDR1 DFQATT and CDR2 SNEGSKA (reference sequence). This CDR3 contains 17 residues. CDR3 nucleotides: TGCTGTGCTAGTACCCTAGCGGGAGTCGAGACCTACAATGAGCAGTTCTTC. Its protein product is CCASTLAGVETYNEQFF.

This clonotype appeared a few times. This chain connects TRBV7-8 to TRBJ2-5, with TRBD1 identical over 11 bases. The CDR3 spans 17 residues. The V and J ends lost 4 bases and 2 bases, in that order; junction bases with no gene match: 9. Germline lookup yields CDR1 SGHVS and CDR2 FQNEAQ. CDR3 nucleotides: TGTGCCAGCAGCTCAATTTCCCGGGACAGGGGGCAAGAGACCCAGTACTTC. Translation: CASSSISRDRGQETQYF. The variable domain in full, with the rest retrieved from reference TRBV7-8 and TRBJ2-5, is GAGVSQSPRYKVAKRGQDVALRCDPISGHVSLFWYQQALGQGPEFLTYFQNEAQLDKSGLPSDRFFAERPEGSVSTLKIQRTQQEDSAVYLCASSSISRDRGQETQYFGPGTRLLVL.

This clonotype was detected ten times or more. The chain links TRBV11-3 to TRBJ1-6, with 7 positions matching TRBD1. V gave up 7 bases and J gave up 5 bases; unmatched junction bases: 8. The CDR3 totals 15 residues. Germline V CDR1 and CDR2: SGHNT, YENEEA. DNA for the CDR3: TGTGCCAGCAACCCAACCGGGACAGATAATTCACCCCTCCACTTT. Its translation: CASNPTGTDNSPLHF.

In this sample, this clonotype turned up many times. DNA of the CDR3: TGCGCCAGCAGCCTCGGGACAGGGGAAGAAAAACTGTTTTTT. It yields the protein CASSLGTGEEKLFF. The J gene is TRBJ1-4, the V gene TRBV5-1, with 10 bases fitting TRBD1. CDR3 length: 14 amino acids. Germline V gene lookup returns CDR1 SGHRS and CDR2 YFSETQ. V lost 4 bases to trimming and J lost 8 bases; unmatched junction nucleotides: 5.

In this sample, this clonotype turned up many times. The chain combines TRBV4-1 with TRBJ1-5; D uncertain. The CDR3 is 15 amino acids. The germline gives CDR1 MGHRA, CDR2 YSYEKL. The ends were cut back, 0 bases at V and 3 bases at J, with 9 bases in the middle. CDR3 in amino acids: CASSQERTDNQPQHF. In DNA form, the CDR3 reads TGCGCCAGCAGCCAAGAGAGGACCGACAATCAGCCCCAGCATTTT.

The chain joins TRBV11-1 to TRBJ2-2; TRBD2 agrees at 10 bases. The CDR3 spans 18 residues. J was trimmed by 2 bases and V by 4 bases; bases with no gene match: 10. The germline V gene encodes CDR1 SGHAT and CDR2 FQDESV (reference sequence). This CDR3 is CASSSLSIAGGNTGELFF. CDR3 nucleotides: TGTGCCAGCAGCTCCTTGTCGATAGCGGGAGGAAACACCGGGGAGCTGTTTTTT.

This clonotype appeared many times. V and J are TRBV5-1 and TRBJ1-1; no clear D. The V end was cut by 0 bases, the J end by 1 base, with 7 bases between. The CDR3 is made up of 14 amino acids. Germline CDR1 and CDR2: SGHRS and YFSETQ. Written as DNA, the CDR3 is TGCGCCAGCAGCTTGGACGGGAAGAACACTGAAGCTTTCTTT. Its translation is CASSLDGKNTEAFF.

This clonotype was detected only a few times. The chain is built from TRBV7-6 and TRBJ1-1; 9 bases are a match to TRBD1. With 4 bases clipped from V and 7 bases from J, the junction kept 13 bases outside the gene matches. The germline gives CDR1 SGHVS, CDR2 FNYEAQ. The CDR3 length is 16 residues. CDR3 protein: CASSSIQGAIMDEAFF. Here the CDR3 DNA reads TGTGCCAGCAGCTCCATACAGGGGGCGATCATGGATGAAGCTTTCTTT.

This clonotype showed up just a few times. The rearrangement links TRBV15 to TRBJ2-5; TRBD1 might be the D (5 bases). Germline V gene lookup returns CDR1 LNHNV and CDR2 YYDKDF (reference sequence). The CDR3 has 15 amino acids. V lost 3 bases and J 5 bases, leaving 16 bases between the germline ends. CDR3 coding DNA: TGTGCCACCAGCAGCCCACTCGTGGGGCTGGAGACCCAGTACTTC. Translation gives CATSSPLVGLETQYF.

The chain joins TRBV6-2 or TRBV6-3 to TRBJ2-5; TRBD1 might be the D (6 bases). The length of the CDR3 is 15 residues. Trimming shortened V by 6 bases and J by 5 bases, and 19 bases separated the two germline ends. The germline V gene encodes CDR1 MNHEY and CDR2 SVGEGT. The chain's CDR3 is CASRGNTGLGETQYF. CDR3 bases: TGTGCCAGCAGGGGGAACACAGGGTTGGGGGAGACCCAGTACTTC.

This clonotype was detected ten times or more. The chain has TRBV20-1 and TRBJ1-1; the D gene is possibly TRBD1 (6 bases). CDR3 size: 12 residues. The V gene lost 6 bases and the J gene lost 4 bases, with 12 bases spanning the gap. Germline V CDR1 and CDR2: DFQATT, SNEGSKA (reference sequence). In DNA form, the CDR3 reads TGCAGTGCAGAACAGGGTTTCACTGAAGCTTTCTTT. This sequence encodes CSAEQGFTEAFF.

This clonotype was observed a handful of times. This sequence joins TRBV13 and TRBJ1-1; D remains unclear. The ends were cut back, 6 bases at V and 6 bases at J, with 11 bases in the middle. Germline values: CDR1 PRHDT, CDR2 FYEKMQ (reference sequence). This CDR3 region has 12 residues. This CDR3 reads CASRGGSAEAFF. DNA of the CDR3: TGTGCCAGCAGAGGTGGGTCCGCTGAAGCTTTCTTT.

This chain connects TRBV11-1 to TRBJ2-1; 14 bases fit TRBD2. The V gene end was trimmed by 0 bases and the J gene end by 7 bases; junction bases not matched to a gene: 11. Germline V gene lookup returns CDR1 SGHAT and CDR2 FQDESV (reference sequence). The CDR3 spans 19 residues. The chain's CDR3 is CASSLAGLAGAADDNEQFF. CDR3 nucleotides: TGTGCCAGCAGCTTAGCGGGACTAGCGGGGGCCGCGGACGATAATGAGCAGTTCTTC.

This clonotype was counted a few times. The V and J genes are TRBV27 and TRBJ2-7, with TRBD2 matching 10 bases. The V and J ends lost 2 bases and 5 bases, in that order; junction bases with no gene match: 3. The CDR3 contains 14 residues. Germline V gives CDR1 MNHEY, CDR2 SMNVEV (reference sequence). Here the CDR3 DNA reads TGTGCCAGCAGTTTAGCTAGCGGGAGCGACGAGCAGTACTTC. It is translated as CASSLASGSDEQYF.

This sequence joins TRBV20-1 and TRBJ2-5; 7 nucleotides line up with TRBD1. The germline V gene encodes CDR1 DFQATT and CDR2 SNEGSKA (reference sequence). Trimming cost V 6 bases and J 0 bases; bases outside gene matches: 7. CDR3 length: 14 residues. The CDR3 loop is CSAEHRGHQETQYF. In DNA, the CDR3 is TGCAGTGCAGAGCACAGGGGCCACCAAGAGACCCAGTACTTC.

This clonotype turned up a few times. V gene TRBV5-1 combines with J gene TRBJ1-1; D gene uncertain. CDR1 and CDR2 (germline): SGHRS, YFSETQ. The CDR3 runs 13 residues. Between the trimmed V and J ends, which lost 4 bases and 7 bases, there was a span of 14 bases. In nucleotides, the CDR3 is TGCGCCAGCAGCGTGGGTGATACATATGAAGCTTTCTTT. Translation gives CASSVGDTYEAFF. Supplemented by reference TRBV5-1 and TRBJ1-1, the full variable domain reads KAGVTQTPRYLIKTRGQQVTLSCSPISGHRSVSWYQQTPGQGLQFLFEYFSETQRNKGNFPGRFSGRQFSNSRSEMNVSTLELGDSALYLCASSVGDTYEAFFGQGTRLTVV.

This clonotype was seen only a few times. The chain is built from TRBV15 and TRBJ2-7; D is possibly TRBD2 (5 bases). The CDR3 totals 13 residues. Trimming pared 3 bases from V and 3 bases from J, leaving 9 bases between. Germline CDR1 is LNHNV and CDR2 is YYDKDF (reference sequence). This chain's CDR3 is CATSRRANYEQYF. As DNA, the CDR3 is TGTGCCACCAGCAGGAGGGCAAACTACGAGCAGTACTTC.

This clonotype appeared a few times. The chain is built from TRBV7-3 and TRBJ2-1; TRBD2 agrees at 12 bases. Unmatched junction bases numbered 10, after V lost 2 bases and J lost 5 bases. The germline V gene has CDR1 SGHTA and CDR2 FQGTGA. CDR3 length: 18 residues. The chain's CDR3 is CASSLLPSGRAGDNEQFF. The CDR3 nucleotides read TGTGCCAGCAGCTTACTCCCTAGCGGGAGGGCAGGGGACAATGAGCAGTTCTTC.

This clonotype came up a few times. The chain has TRBV27 and TRBJ1-1; 9 bases are shared with TRBD1. This CDR3 is built from 14 residues. The germline V gene encodes CDR1 MNHEY and CDR2 SMNVEV (reference sequence). Trimming cost V 2 bases and J 3 bases; bases outside gene matches: 1. The CDR3 is CASSLTGGYTEAFF. CDR3 sequence (DNA): TGTGCCAGCAGTTTAACAGGGGGCTACACTGAAGCTTTCTTT.

This clonotype was seen at least ten times. The rearrangement links TRBV7-8 to TRBJ2-1, with 9 bases fitting TRBD2. Germline V gene data show CDR1 as SGHVS and CDR2 as FQNEAQ. The CDR3 consists of 16 residues. Trimming removed 3 bases from V and 2 bases from J; junction bases left unmatched: 5. The CDR3 sequence: CASSFSGRPPYNEQFF. CDR3 bases: TGTGCCAGCAGCTTCAGCGGGAGGCCACCCTACAATGAGCAGTTCTTC. Full variable domain (missing parts from reference TRBV7-8 and TRBJ2-1): GAGVSQSPRYKVAKRGQDVALRCDPISGHVSLFWYQQALGQGPEFLTYFQNEAQLDKSGLPSDRFFAERPEGSVSTLKIQRTQQEDSAVYLCASSFSGRPPYNEQFFGPGTRLTVL.

This clonotype showed up just a few times. This chain joins TRBV27 and TRBJ1-2; perhaps TRBD1 as D (5 bases). V dropped 4 bases and J dropped 6 bases, with 15 bases sitting between them. Germline V gives CDR1 MNHEY, CDR2 SMNVEV (reference sequence). The length of the CDR3 is 14 residues. DNA for the CDR3: TGTGCCAGCAGTTCGTTGGGACCAGAACATGGCTACACCTTC. It specifies CASSSLGPEHGYTF.

The gene calls are TRBV2 and TRBJ2-2; the D gene is possibly TRBD2 (6 bases). The ends were cut back, 2 bases at V and 7 bases at J, with 17 bases in the middle. The germline CDR1 and CDR2 sequences are SNHLY and FYNNEI. The CDR3 runs 16 residues. This chain's CDR3 is CASSESTTSFDGELFF. As DNA, the CDR3 is TGTGCCAGCAGTGAATCCACGACTAGTTTTGACGGGGAGCTGTTTTTT. Full variable domain (outside the CDR3, taken from reference TRBV2 and TRBJ2-2): EPEVTQTPSHQVTQMGQEVILRCVPISNHLYFYWYRQILGQKVEFLVSFYNNEISEKSEIFDDQFSVERPDGSNFTLKIRSTKLEDSAMYFCASSESTTSFDGELFFGEGSRLTVL.

This clonotype was observed a few times. J is TRBJ2-3 and V is TRBV12-3 or TRBV12-4; 12 bases are shared with TRBD2. The CDR3 length is 17 residues. The V and J ends lost 3 bases and 6 bases, in that order; junction bases with no gene match: 10. The CDR3, as DNA: TGTGCCAGCAGTTTCCCACTAGCGGGAGGCCCGGGGGATACGCAGTATTTT. It translates to CASSFPLAGGPGDTQYF.

The gene calls are TRBV7-8 and TRBJ1-2, with 7 bases that match TRBD1. With V trimmed by 3 bases and J by 2 bases, 3 bases remained unmatched. Per the germline V gene, CDR1 is SGHVS and CDR2 is FQNEAQ. This CDR3 is 14 amino acids long. CDR3 DNA sequence: TGTGCCAGCAGCTTCAGGGGGAGAAACTATGGCTACACCTTC. Amino acid sequence: CASSFRGRNYGYTF. Full variable domain (missing parts from reference TRBV7-8 and TRBJ1-2): GAGVSQSPRYKVAKRGQDVALRCDPISGHVSLFWYQQALGQGPEFLTYFQNEAQLDKSGLPSDRFFAERPEGSVSTLKIQRTQQEDSAVYLCASSFRGRNYGYTFGSGTRLTVV.

A note on this clonotype: Sequence at one end of the junction differs from germline and may be a read error. V and J are TRBV3-1 and TRBJ2-7, with D tentatively TRBD1 (7 bases). CDR1 and CDR2 (germline): LGHDT, YNNKEL (reference sequence). The CDR3 is 15 residues long. In DNA, the CDR3 is TGTGCCTGCAGCCAAGGGGGGACAGACTCCTACGAGCAGTACTTC. Protein product: CACSQGGTDSYEQYF.

V and J are TRBV20-1 and TRBJ2-7, with TRBD1 matching 11 bases. The CDR3 contains 11 residues. The germline CDR1 and CDR2 sequences are DFQATT and SNEGSKA (reference sequence). CDR3 protein: CSAWDRGEQYV. CDR3 sequence (DNA): TGCAGCGCGTGGGACAGGGGGGAGCAGTACGTC.

This clonotype turned up a few times. CDR3 residues: CASSQSRVRGEETQYF. The CDR3 DNA follows: TGCGCCAGCAGCCAGTCCCGGGTTAGGGGGGAAGAGACCCAGTACTTC. The chain joins TRBV4-1 to TRBJ2-5; D could derive from TRBD1 or TRBD2 (6 bases each). Trimming cost V 3 bases and J 3 bases, with 17 bases left between them. The CDR3 length is 16 residues. Germline-derived CDR1 and CDR2 are MGHRA and YSYEKL.

This clonotype appeared a few times. This sequence joins TRBV24-1 and TRBJ2-7; 15 nucleotides align to TRBD2. V shed 4 bases and J 5 bases; nucleotides not matched to a gene: 11. The CDR3 consists of 18 residues. Germline lookup yields CDR1 KGHDR and CDR2 SFDVKD. The CDR3 nucleotides read TGTGCCACCAGTGACGGGACTAGCGGGAGGAACAGACTCGACGAGCAGTACTTC. Protein: CATSDGTSGRNRLDEQYF.

The chain is built from TRBV4-1 and TRBJ2-2; 8 bases map to TRBD2. Trimming cost V 0 bases and J 8 bases; bases outside gene matches: 14. The CDR3 has 18 residues. Germline CDR1 and CDR2: MGHRA and YSYEKL. The CDR3 sequence: CASSQDVVAGPAGGELFF. CDR3 DNA sequence: TGCGCCAGCAGCCAAGATGTGGTAGCGGGACCGGCGGGGGGGGAGCTGTTTTTT.

The chain combines TRBV5-1 with TRBJ2-3, with 7 bases aligning to TRBD1. The CDR3 consists of 15 residues. CDR1 and CDR2 (germline): SGHRS, YFSETQ. J lost 2 bases, V lost 4 bases, and 7 bases had no gene match. Here the CDR3 reads CASSPYTGDTDTQYF. The CDR3 nucleotides are TGCGCCAGCAGCCCCTATACAGGGGACACAGATACGCAGTATTTT.